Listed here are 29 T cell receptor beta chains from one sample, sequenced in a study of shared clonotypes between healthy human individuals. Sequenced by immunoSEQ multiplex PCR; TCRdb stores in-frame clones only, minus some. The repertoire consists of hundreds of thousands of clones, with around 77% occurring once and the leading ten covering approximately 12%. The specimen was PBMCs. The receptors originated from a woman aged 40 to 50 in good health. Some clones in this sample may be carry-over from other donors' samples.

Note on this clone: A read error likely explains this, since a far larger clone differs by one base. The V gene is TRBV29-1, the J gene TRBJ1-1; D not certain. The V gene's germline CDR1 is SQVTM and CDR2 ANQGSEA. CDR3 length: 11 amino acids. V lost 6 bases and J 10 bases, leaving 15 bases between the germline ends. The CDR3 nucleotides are TGCAGCGTGTCGCGACATGGCGCAGCTTTCTTT. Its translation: CSVSRHGAAFF.

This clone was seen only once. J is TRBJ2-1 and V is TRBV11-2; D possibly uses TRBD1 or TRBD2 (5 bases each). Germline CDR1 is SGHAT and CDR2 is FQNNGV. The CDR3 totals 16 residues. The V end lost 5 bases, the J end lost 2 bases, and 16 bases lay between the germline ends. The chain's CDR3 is CASSPEVGTAYNEQFF. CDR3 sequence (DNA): TGTGCCAGCAGCCCCGAGGTGGGGACCGCCTACAATGAGCAGTTCTTC.

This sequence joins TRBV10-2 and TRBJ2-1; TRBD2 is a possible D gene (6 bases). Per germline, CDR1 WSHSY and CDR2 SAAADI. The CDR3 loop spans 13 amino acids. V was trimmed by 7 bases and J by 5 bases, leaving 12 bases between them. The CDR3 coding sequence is TGCGCCAGCATTAGGGACTCTGACAATGAGCAGTTCTTC. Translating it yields CASIRDSDNEQFF.

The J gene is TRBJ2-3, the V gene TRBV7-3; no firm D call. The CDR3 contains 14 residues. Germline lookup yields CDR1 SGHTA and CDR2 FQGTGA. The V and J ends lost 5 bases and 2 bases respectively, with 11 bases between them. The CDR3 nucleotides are TGTGCCAGCAGCCTCAAGGCCCTCACAGATACGCAGTATTTT. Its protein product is CASSLKALTDTQYF. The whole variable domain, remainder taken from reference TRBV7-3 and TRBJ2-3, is GAGVSQTPSNKVTEKGKYVELRCDPISGHTALYWYRQSLGQGPEFLIYFQGTGAADDSGLPNDRFFAVRPEGSVSTLKIQRTERGDSAVYLCASSLKALTDTQYFGPGTRLTVL.

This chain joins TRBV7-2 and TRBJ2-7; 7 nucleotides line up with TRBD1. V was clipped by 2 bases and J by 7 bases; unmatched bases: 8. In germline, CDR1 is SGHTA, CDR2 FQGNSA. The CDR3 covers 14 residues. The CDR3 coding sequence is TGTGCCAGCAGCTTAATGGCGGCACAGGGGGAGCAGTACTTC. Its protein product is CASSLMAAQGEQYF.

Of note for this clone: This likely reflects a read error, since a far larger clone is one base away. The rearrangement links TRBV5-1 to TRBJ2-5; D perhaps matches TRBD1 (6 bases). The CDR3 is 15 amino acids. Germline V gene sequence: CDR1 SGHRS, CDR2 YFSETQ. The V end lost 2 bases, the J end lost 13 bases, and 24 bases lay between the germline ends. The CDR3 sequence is CASSFRFGTFYERYF. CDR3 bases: TGCGCCAGCAGCTTTCGGTTCGGGACATTCTACGAGCGGTACTTC.

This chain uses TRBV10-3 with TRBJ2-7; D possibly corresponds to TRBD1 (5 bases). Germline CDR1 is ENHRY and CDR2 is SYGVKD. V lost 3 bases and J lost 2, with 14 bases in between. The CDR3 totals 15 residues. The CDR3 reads CAISESTGLTYEQYF. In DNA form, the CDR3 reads TGTGCCATCAGTGAATCAACAGGATTAACCTACGAGCAGTACTTC.

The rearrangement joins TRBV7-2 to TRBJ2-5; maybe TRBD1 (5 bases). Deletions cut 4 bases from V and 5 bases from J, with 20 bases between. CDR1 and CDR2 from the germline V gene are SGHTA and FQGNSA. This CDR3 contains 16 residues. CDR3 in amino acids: CASSSKKGVFVETQYF. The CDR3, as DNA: TGTGCCAGCAGCTCGAAAAAAGGGGTGTTCGTGGAGACCCAGTACTTC.

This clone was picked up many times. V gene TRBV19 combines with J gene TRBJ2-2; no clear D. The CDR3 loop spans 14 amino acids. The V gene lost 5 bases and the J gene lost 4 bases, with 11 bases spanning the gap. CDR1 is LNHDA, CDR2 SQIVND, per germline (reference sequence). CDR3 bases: TGTGCCAGTAGTCCCAGTCTGGTCACCGGGGAGCTGTTTTTT. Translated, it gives CASSPSLVTGELFF.

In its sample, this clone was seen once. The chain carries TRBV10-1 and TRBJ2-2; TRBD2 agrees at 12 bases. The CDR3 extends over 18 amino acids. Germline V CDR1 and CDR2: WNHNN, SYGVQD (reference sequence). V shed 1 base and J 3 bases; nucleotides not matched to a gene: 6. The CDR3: CASSELASGRAYTGELFF. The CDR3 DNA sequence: TGCGCCAGCAGTGAGTTGGCTAGCGGGAGGGCCTACACCGGGGAGCTGTTTTTT.

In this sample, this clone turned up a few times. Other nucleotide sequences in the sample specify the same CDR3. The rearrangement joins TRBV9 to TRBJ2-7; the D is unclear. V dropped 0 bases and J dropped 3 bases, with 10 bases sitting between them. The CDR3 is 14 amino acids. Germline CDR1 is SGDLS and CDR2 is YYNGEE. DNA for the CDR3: TGTGCCAGCAGCGTAGGTGCTCAAGGCTACGAGCAGTACTTC. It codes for CASSVGAQGYEQYF.

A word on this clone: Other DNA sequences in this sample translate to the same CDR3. CDR3 in amino acids: CASSPPRGTEAFF. The CDR3 DNA sequence: TGTGCCAGCAGTCCCCCCCGGGGCACTGAAGCTTTCTTT. This sequence joins TRBV28 and TRBJ1-1; D is unclear. The CDR3 spans 13 residues. With 5 bases removed from V and 4 bases from J, the gap between germline ends came to 11 bases. Germline CDR1 reads MDHEN; CDR2 reads SYDVKM.

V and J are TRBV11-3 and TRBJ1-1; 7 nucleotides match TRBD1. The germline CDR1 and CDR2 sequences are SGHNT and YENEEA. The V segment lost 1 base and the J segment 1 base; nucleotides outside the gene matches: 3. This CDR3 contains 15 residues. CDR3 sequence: CASSLGQGTNTEAFF. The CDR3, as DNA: TGTGCCAGCAGCTTAGGACAGGGAACGAACACTGAAGCTTTCTTT.

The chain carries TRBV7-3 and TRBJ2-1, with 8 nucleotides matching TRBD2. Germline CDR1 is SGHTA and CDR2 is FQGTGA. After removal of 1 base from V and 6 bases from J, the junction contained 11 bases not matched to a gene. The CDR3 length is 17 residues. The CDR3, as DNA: TGTGCCAGCAGCTTAAACCCCGGGCTCGGGAGGGGCAATGAGCAGTTCTTC. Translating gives CASSLNPGLGRGNEQFF.

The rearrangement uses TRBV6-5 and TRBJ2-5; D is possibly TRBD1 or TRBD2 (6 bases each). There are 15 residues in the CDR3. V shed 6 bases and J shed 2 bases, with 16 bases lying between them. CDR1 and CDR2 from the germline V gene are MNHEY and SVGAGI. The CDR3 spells CASRHFRGAQETQYF. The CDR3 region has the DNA TGTGCCAGCAGACACTTTAGGGGGGCGCAAGAGACCCAGTACTTC.

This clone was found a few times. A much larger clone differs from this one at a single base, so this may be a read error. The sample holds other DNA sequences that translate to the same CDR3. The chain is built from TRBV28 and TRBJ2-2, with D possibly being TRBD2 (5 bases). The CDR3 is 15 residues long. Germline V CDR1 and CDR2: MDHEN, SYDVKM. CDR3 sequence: CASSLSVGAPGELFF. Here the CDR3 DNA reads TGTGCCAGCAGCTTATCGGTGGGAGCCCCCGGGGAGCTGTTTTTT.

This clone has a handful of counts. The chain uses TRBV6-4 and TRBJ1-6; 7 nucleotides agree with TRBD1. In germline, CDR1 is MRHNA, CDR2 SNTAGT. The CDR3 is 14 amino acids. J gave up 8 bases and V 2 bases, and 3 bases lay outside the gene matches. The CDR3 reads CASSDGTAYSPLHF. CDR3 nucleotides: TGTGCCAGCAGTGACGGGACAGCCTATTCACCCCTCCACTTT.

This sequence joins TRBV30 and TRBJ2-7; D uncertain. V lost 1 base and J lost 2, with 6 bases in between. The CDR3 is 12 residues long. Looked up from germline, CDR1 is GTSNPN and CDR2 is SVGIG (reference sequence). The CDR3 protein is CAWSDMAYEQYF. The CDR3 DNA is TGTGCCTGGAGTGACATGGCCTACGAGCAGTACTTC.

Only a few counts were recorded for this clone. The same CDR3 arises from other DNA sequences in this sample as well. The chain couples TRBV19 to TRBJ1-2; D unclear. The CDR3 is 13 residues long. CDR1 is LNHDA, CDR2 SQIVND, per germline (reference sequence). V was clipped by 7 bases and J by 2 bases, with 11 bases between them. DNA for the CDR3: TGTGCCAGTACCCGGGGTGCAAACTATGGCTACACCTTC. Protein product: CASTRGANYGYTF.

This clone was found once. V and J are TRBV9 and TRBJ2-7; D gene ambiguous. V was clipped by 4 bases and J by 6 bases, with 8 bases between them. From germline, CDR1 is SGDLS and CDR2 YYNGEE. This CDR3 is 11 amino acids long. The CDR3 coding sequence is TGTGCCAGCAGCAGTGGGGTCGAGCAGTACTTC. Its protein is CASSSGVEQYF.

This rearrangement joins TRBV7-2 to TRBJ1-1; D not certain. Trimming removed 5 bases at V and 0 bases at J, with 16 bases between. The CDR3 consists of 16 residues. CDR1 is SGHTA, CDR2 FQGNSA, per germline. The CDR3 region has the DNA TGTGCCAGCAGCCGCCGAAGGGAGGCAATGAACACTGAAGCTTTCTTT. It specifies CASSRRREAMNTEAFF.

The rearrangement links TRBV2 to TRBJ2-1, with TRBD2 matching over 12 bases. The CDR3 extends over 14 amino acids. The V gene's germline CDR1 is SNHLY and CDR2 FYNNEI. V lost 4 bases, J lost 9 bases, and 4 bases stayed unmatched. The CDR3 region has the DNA TGTGCCAGCAGTGCTAGCGGGAGGGCAGGTGAGCAGTTCTTC. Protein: CASSASGRAGEQFF.

The CDR3 region is CASSPGTSGSSRNEQYF. The CDR3 nucleotides read TGTGCCAGCAGCCCCGGGACTAGCGGGAGCTCGAGGAACGAGCAGTACTTC. V is TRBV7-9 and J is TRBJ2-7, with TRBD2 matching 14 bases. Germline CDR1 is SEHNR and CDR2 is FQNEAQ (reference sequence). The CDR3 loop spans 17 amino acids. The trim removed 5 bases at V and 5 bases at J, leaving 11 bases unmatched.

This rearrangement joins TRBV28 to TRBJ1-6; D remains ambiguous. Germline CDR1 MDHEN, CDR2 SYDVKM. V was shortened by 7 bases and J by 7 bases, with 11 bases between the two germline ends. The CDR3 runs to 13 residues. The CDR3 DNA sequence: TGTGCCAGCACTCCAGAACCCAATTCACCCCTCCACTTT. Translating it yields CASTPEPNSPLHF.

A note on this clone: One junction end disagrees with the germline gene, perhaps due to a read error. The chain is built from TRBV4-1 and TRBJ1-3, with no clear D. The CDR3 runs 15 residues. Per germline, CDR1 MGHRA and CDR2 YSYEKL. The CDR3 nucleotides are TGCGCCGGCAGCCCAAGACATCTCTCTGGAAACACCATATATTTT. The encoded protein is CAGSPRHLSGNTIYF.

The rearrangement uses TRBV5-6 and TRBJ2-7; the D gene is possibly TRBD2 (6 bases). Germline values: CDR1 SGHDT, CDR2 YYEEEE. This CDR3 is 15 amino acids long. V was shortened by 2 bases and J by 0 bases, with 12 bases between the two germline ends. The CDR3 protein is CASSLGGASSYEQYF. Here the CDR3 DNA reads TGTGCCAGCAGCTTAGGCGGGGCGAGCTCCTACGAGCAGTACTTC.

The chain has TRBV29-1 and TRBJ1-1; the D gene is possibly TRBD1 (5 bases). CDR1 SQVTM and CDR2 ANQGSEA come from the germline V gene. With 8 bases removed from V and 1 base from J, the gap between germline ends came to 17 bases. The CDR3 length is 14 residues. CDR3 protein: CSTASGASNTEAFF. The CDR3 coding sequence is TGCAGCACTGCCTCCGGGGCGTCGAACACTGAAGCTTTCTTT.

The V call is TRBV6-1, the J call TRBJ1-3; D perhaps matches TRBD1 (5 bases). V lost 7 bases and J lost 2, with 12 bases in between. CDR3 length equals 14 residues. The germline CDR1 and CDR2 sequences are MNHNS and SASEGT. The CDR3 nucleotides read TGTGCCAGCAAAGGGGTGAGGGCTGGAAACACCATATATTTT. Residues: CASKGVRAGNTIYF.

This chain's CDR3 is CASSKTGGLTNQPQHF. The CDR3 coding sequence is TGTGCCAGCAGTAAGACAGGGGGCCTAACCAATCAGCCCCAGCATTTT. The chain is built from TRBV5-4 and TRBJ1-5; 10 bases match TRBD1. The V segment lost 5 bases and the J segment 3 bases; nucleotides outside the gene matches: 8. Germline V lookup: CDR1 SGHNT, CDR2 YYREEE (reference sequence). The CDR3 has 16 amino acids.